The 27 T cell receptor beta chains presented below share a single source sample, sequenced in a study of T cell repertoires in cytomegalovirus infection. TCRdb re-called the reads through MiXCR, storing one row per CDR3 protein. The profile covers around 450,000 distinct CDR3 sequences, with roughly 31% appearing a single time and roughly 13% taken by the ten largest. The specimen was PBMCs. These receptor sequences come from a human donor in good health (CMV status not recorded). Some clones in this sample may be carry-over from other donors' samples.

Worth noting for this clonotype: At one end, the junction sequence differs from germline, possibly due to a read error. This chain uses TRBV5-4 with TRBJ2-7, with a weak D call TRBD1 (5 bases). The CDR3 is 14 residues long. Germline assignment: CDR1 SGHNT and CDR2 YYREEE (reference sequence). CDR3: CGSSLQDRIYEQYF. DNA of the CDR3: TGTGGCAGCAGCTTGCAAGACAGAATTTACGAGCAGTACTTC.

The chain carries TRBV5-4 and TRBJ2-6; D call uncertain. V was shortened by 0 bases and J by 3 bases, with 7 bases between the two germline ends. Germline CDR1 is SGHNT and CDR2 is YYREEE (reference sequence). The CDR3 length is 15 residues. CDR3 region: CASSLVTVGANVLTF. The CDR3 DNA sequence: TGTGCCAGCAGCTTGGTAACGGTTGGGGCCAACGTCCTGACTTTC.

Only a few counts were recorded for this clonotype. The CDR3 loop is CSVKVLAGGYEQYF. The CDR3 DNA is TGCAGCGTTAAAGTACTAGCGGGGGGATACGAGCAGTACTTC. The chain recombines TRBV29-1 with TRBJ2-7, with 12 bases fitting TRBD2. Per the germline V gene, CDR1 is SQVTM and CDR2 is ANQGSEA. This CDR3 comprises 14 residues. V lost 5 bases and J lost 4; bases outside the gene matches: 6.

This clonotype appeared many times. The V and J genes are TRBV7-2 and TRBJ1-5, with no clear D. V lost 5 bases and J lost 9, with 14 bases in between. The CDR3 totals 13 residues. CDR1 is SGHTA and CDR2 is FQGNSA in the germline V gene. The CDR3 nucleotides are TGTGCCAGCAGCCAAGGACGGTCAAGGCCCCAGCATTTT. The encoded protein is CASSQGRSRPQHF.

This sequence joins TRBV28 and TRBJ1-1; 8 nucleotides match TRBD1. The CDR3 has 14 amino acids. The V gene's germline CDR1 is MDHEN and CDR2 SYDVKM. V was clipped by 5 bases and J by 4 bases; unmatched bases: 6. CDR3: CASSQDRVVTEAFF. In DNA, the CDR3 is TGTGCCAGCAGTCAGGACAGGGTGGTCACTGAAGCTTTCTTT.

The V call is TRBV3-1, the J call TRBJ1-6; D unresolved. V was clipped by 1 base and J by 8 bases, with 9 bases between them. The CDR3 spans 14 residues. Germline V gives CDR1 LGHDT, CDR2 YNNKEL (reference sequence). CDR3 loop: CASSQAGRHSPLHF. CDR3 DNA sequence: TGTGCCAGCAGCCAAGCCGGGCGGCATTCACCCCTCCACTTT.

This clonotype was picked up a small number of times. The chain couples TRBV7-6 to TRBJ2-4; 7 bases align to TRBD2. This CDR3 comprises 15 residues. Losses at the gene ends were 3 bases for V and 3 bases for J; bases not matched to a gene: 5. From germline, CDR1 is SGHVS and CDR2 FNYEAQ. The CDR3 DNA is TGTGCCAGCAGCTTGGGCAGGACTAGCAAAAACATTCAGTACTTC. It codes for CASSLGRTSKNIQYF.

This clonotype appeared a few times. The CDR3, as DNA: TGTGCCAGCAGTTACCCGGACCGAGGGAGGTATTCTGAAGCTTTCTTT. Translation: CASSYPDRGRYSEAFF. This chain uses TRBV6-2 or TRBV6-3 with TRBJ1-1; D not resolved. CDR3 length: 16 residues. The V and J ends lost 2 bases and 6 bases respectively, with 19 bases between them. Germline V gives CDR1 MNHEY, CDR2 SVGEGT.

The CDR3 sequence is CSARGAGALPDTQYF. CDR3 DNA sequence: TGCAGTGCTAGAGGTGCGGGGGCCCTCCCAGATACGCAGTATTTT. The rearrangement links TRBV20-1 to TRBJ2-3, with D maybe TRBD2 (7 bases). V lost 1 base to trimming and J lost 4 bases, with 15 bases between them. Germline values: CDR1 DFQATT, CDR2 SNEGSKA (reference sequence). This CDR3 region has 15 residues.

The rearrangement uses TRBV19 and TRBJ2-1; tentatively, D is TRBD2 (5 bases). V was clipped by 8 bases and J by 8 bases, with 13 bases between them. The CDR3 is made up of 12 amino acids. Germline CDR1 reads LNHDA; CDR2 reads SQIVND (reference sequence). CDR3 in amino acids: CASRGGLHEQFF. The CDR3 nucleotides are TGTGCCAGTCGAGGCGGGCTCCATGAGCAGTTCTTC. Variable domain in full (rest from reference TRBV19 and TRBJ2-1): DGGITQSPKYLFRKEGQNVTLSCEQNLNHDAMYWYRQDPGQGLRLIYYSQIVNDFQKGDIAEGYSVSREKKESFPLTVTSAQKNPTAFYLCASRGGLHEQFFGPGTRLTVL.

The chain recombines TRBV13 with TRBJ1-1; D perhaps matches TRBD1 (5 bases). Germline V gene lookup returns CDR1 PRHDT and CDR2 FYEKMQ (reference sequence). The CDR3 loop spans 15 amino acids. Trimming cost V 4 bases and J 5 bases, with 17 bases left between them. The CDR3 protein is CASSWGYLGGTEAFF. CDR3 nucleotides: TGTGCCAGCAGCTGGGGATACTTGGGGGGGACTGAAGCTTTCTTT.

Concerning this clonotype: One end of the junction varies from germline; a read error may be responsible. This rearrangement joins TRBV7-6 to TRBJ1-6; the D gene is possibly TRBD1 (6 bases). In germline, CDR1 is SGHVS, CDR2 FNYEAQ. The CDR3 contains 15 residues. The DNA of the CDR3 is TGTGCCAGCAGATTAGGTCCGGACAGTAATTCACCCCTCCACTTT. Encoded protein: CASRLGPDSNSPLHF.

This clonotype was picked up many times. V and J are TRBV5-4 and TRBJ2-5; 7 nucleotides agree with TRBD2. The CDR3 has 16 residues. Trimming at V came to 0 bases and at J to 4 bases, leaving 9 bases not matched to a gene. Germline CDR1 is SGHNT and CDR2 is YYREEE (reference sequence). This CDR3 reads CASSLDSGLGGETQYF. CDR3 bases: TGTGCCAGCAGCTTGGATTCTGGACTAGGCGGAGAGACCCAGTACTTC.

This clonotype was recorded many times. CDR3 sequence: CASSLELLRQNGYNEQFF. The DNA of the CDR3 is TGTGCCAGCAGCTTAGAGTTGTTAAGGCAAAATGGCTACAATGAGCAGTTCTTC. The gene calls are TRBV7-2 and TRBJ2-1; the D is unclear. Germline CDR1 and CDR2: SGHTA and FQGNSA. This CDR3 is built from 18 residues. The V and J ends lost 1 base and 3 bases respectively, with 19 bases between them.

The gene calls are TRBV25-1 and TRBJ1-6; no reliable D call. V was cut by 2 bases and J by 0 bases, with 11 bases left in between. Germline V gene lookup returns CDR1 MGHDK and CDR2 SYGVNS. The CDR3 totals 17 residues. CDR3 residues: CASSEPGKSSYNSPLHF. CDR3 nucleotide sequence: TGTGCCAGCAGTGAACCGGGCAAGAGCTCCTATAATTCACCCCTCCACTTT. The full variable domain, with the rest looked up from reference TRBV25-1 and TRBJ1-6, is EADIYQTPRYLVIGTGKKITLECSQTMGHDKMYWYQQDPGMELHLIHYSYGVNSTEKGDLSSESTVSRIRTEHFPLTLESARPSHTSQYLCASSEPGKSSYNSPLHFGNGTRLTVT.

This clonotype was seen at least ten times. The V and J genes are TRBV10-3 and TRBJ1-2; D is ambiguous. The CDR3 consists of 13 residues. Trimming removed 0 bases from V and 6 bases from J, with 8 bases in between. Germline-derived CDR1 and CDR2 are ENHRY and SYGVKD. CDR3 loop: CAISESRTDGYTF. For the CDR3, the DNA is TGTGCCATCAGTGAGTCTAGGACGGATGGCTACACCTTC.

This clonotype was counted a single time. The gene calls are TRBV2 and TRBJ2-7; TRBD1 agrees at 7 bases. Losses at the gene ends were 3 bases for V and 0 bases for J; bases not matched to a gene: 5. Germline V gives CDR1 SNHLY, CDR2 FYNNEI. CDR3 length: 15 amino acids. CDR3 protein: CASSEGTVYSYEQYF. CDR3 DNA sequence: TGTGCCAGCAGTGAGGGGACAGTCTACTCCTACGAGCAGTACTTC. The variable domain in full, completed from reference TRBV2 and TRBJ2-7, reads EPEVTQTPSHQVTQMGQEVILRCVPISNHLYFYWYRQILGQKVEFLVSFYNNEISEKSEIFDDQFSVERPDGSNFTLKIRSTKLEDSAMYFCASSEGTVYSYEQYFGPGTRLTVT.

The chain carries TRBV18 and TRBJ1-1; D unclear. This CDR3 has 15 amino acids. In germline, CDR1 is KGHSH, CDR2 LQKENI. V was cut by 2 bases and J by 6 bases, with 16 bases left in between. The CDR3 bases are TGTGCCAGCTCACCAGGTAGGGTGGAGGCGGCTGAAGCTTTCTTT. This translates into CASSPGRVEAAEAFF. Drawing the rest from reference TRBV18 and TRBJ1-1, the complete variable domain is NAGVMQNPRHLVRRRGQEARLRCSPMKGHSHVYWYRQLPEEGLKFMVYLQKENIIDESGMPKERFSAEFPKEGPSILRIQQVVRGDSAAYFCASSPGRVEAAEAFFGQGTRLTVV.

This clonotype was observed many times. The chain has TRBV6-2 or TRBV6-3 and TRBJ2-7, with 12 bases that match TRBD1. The CDR3 contains 15 residues. Germline CDR1 reads MNHEY; CDR2 reads SVGEGT. Trimming at V came to 7 bases and at J to 5 bases, leaving 9 bases not matched to a gene. The CDR3 is CASNESGTGGDEQYF. CDR3 DNA: TGTGCCAGCAACGAATCCGGGACAGGGGGCGACGAGCAGTACTTC.

The chain couples TRBV27 to TRBJ2-3; 7 positions match TRBD2. The germline V gene has CDR1 MNHEY and CDR2 SMNVEV (reference sequence). The CDR3 loop spans 16 amino acids. With 5 bases clipped from V and 2 bases from J, the junction kept 10 bases outside the gene matches. The CDR3: CASSPWTRGITDTQYF. CDR3 in DNA: TGTGCCAGCAGTCCATGGACTAGAGGAATCACAGATACGCAGTATTTT.

The V call is TRBV6-6, the J call TRBJ1-2; tentative D call: TRBD1 (5 bases). Germline values: CDR1 MNHNY, CDR2 SVGAGI (reference sequence). V dropped 7 bases and J dropped 3 bases, with 18 bases sitting between them. The CDR3 totals 15 residues. Here the CDR3 DNA reads TGTGCCAGCAATACAAAGGGGCCTCCTTACTATGGCTACACCTTC. Protein product: CASNTKGPPYYGYTF.

Note on this clonotype: One junction end disagrees with the germline gene, perhaps due to a read error. CDR3: CASSYSGRSSYNSPLPF. The CDR3 coding sequence is TGTGCCAGCAGTTACTCTGGGCGAAGCTCCTATAATTCACCCCTCCCCTTT. The chain links TRBV6-6 to TRBJ1-6; D is undetermined. The CDR3 is 17 amino acids. The germline gives CDR1 MNHNY, CDR2 SVGAGI (reference sequence).

This chain connects TRBV20-1 to TRBJ2-7; D call uncertain. V was pared by 3 bases and J by 5 bases, with 8 bases between. The CDR3 length is 11 residues. From germline, CDR1 is DFQATT and CDR2 SNEGSKA (reference sequence). CDR3 sequence: CSASQGNEQYF. CDR3 DNA: TGCAGTGCTAGTCAAGGTAACGAGCAGTACTTC.

This clonotype occurred a few times. The J gene is TRBJ2-1, the V gene TRBV19, with D hard to call. Germline V gene sequence: CDR1 LNHDA, CDR2 SQIVND (reference sequence). The germline V and J ends were trimmed by 1 base and 2 bases, with 9 bases remaining between them. CDR3 length: 15 amino acids. The CDR3 bases are TGTGCCAGTAGTATAGCCCAGGCCCCCTACAATGAGCAGTTCTTC. It encodes CASSIAQAPYNEQFF.

V usage is TRBV2 and J usage is TRBJ2-3; D might be TRBD1 or TRBD2, each matching 5 bases. This CDR3 spans 15 amino acids. CDR1 and CDR2 (germline): SNHLY, FYNNEI. The V end lost 6 bases, the J end lost 0 bases, and 13 bases lay between the germline ends. The CDR3 DNA is TGTGCCAGCAGCTTCATTGGGGGTAGCACAGATACGCAGTATTTT. It specifies CASSFIGGSTDTQYF.

V gene TRBV18 combines with J gene TRBJ2-7; 11 nucleotides line up with TRBD2. Germline V gives CDR1 KGHSH, CDR2 LQKENI. There are 18 residues in the CDR3. V gave up 3 bases and J gave up 1 base; unmatched junction bases: 11. CDR3 sequence reads: CASSPEGPGTSGSYEQYF. CDR3 nucleotides: TGTGCCAGCTCACCCGAGGGGCCCGGGACTAGCGGATCCTACGAGCAGTACTTC. The whole variable domain, remainder taken from reference TRBV18 and TRBJ2-7, is NAGVMQNPRHLVRRRGQEARLRCSPMKGHSHVYWYRQLPEEGLKFMVYLQKENIIDESGMPKERFSAEFPKEGPSILRIQQVVRGDSAAYFCASSPEGPGTSGSYEQYFGPGTRLTVT.

This sequence joins TRBV5-4 and TRBJ2-5; a possible D gene is TRBD1 (5 bases). V gave up 2 bases and J gave up 6 bases, with 11 bases separating them. The CDR3 runs 13 residues. Germline-derived CDR1 and CDR2 are SGHNT and YYREEE (reference sequence). This CDR3 reads CASSFAGWKTQYF. In nucleotides, the CDR3 is TGTGCCAGCAGCTTTGCAGGGTGGAAGACCCAGTACTTC.